This entry concerns a single TCR beta chain. The data originate from a study of shared T cell receptors in the human thymus. This table comes from immunoSEQ multiplex PCR, and its TCRdb copy is limited to in-frame clones, with some not included. The sample records fewer than 700,000 clones, approximately 88% being singletons. With 0 bases removed from V and 2 bases from J, the gap between germline ends came to 10 bases. The CDR3 covers 15 residues. Germline lookup yields CDR1 MNHEY and CDR2 SVGAGI. These data also formed part of another study, on human thymus T cells. Turning to that study: Donors were healthy Finnish babies undergoing corrective operations for congenital heart defects. Thymus was obtained from resections taken during corrective heart surgery. Apparent bias marked the V and J gene usage of thymic and blood repertoires. Unrelated people showed highly overlapping thymic repertoires, related research reported.

V gene TRBV6-5 combines with J gene TRBJ1-2; D remains unclear. The sample was thymocytes. This sequence was found in a boy less than two years old with a congenital heart defect. The CDR3, as DNA: TGTGCCAGCAGTTACTCAGGCCAGGTCAACTATGGCTACACCTTC. Protein product: CASSYSGQVNYGYTF.